The clone carrying this T cell receptor beta chain was found once. The sample comes from a study of blood T cell repertoires in COVID-19. Overall study context: Samples taken during acute and convalescent COVID-19 were collected in the United States, Italy and Spain. The analysed material was cDNA or gDNA that came from T cells, B-cell-depleted T cells, or PBMCs.

In the original workflow: Nucleated cell number was recorded as an estimate derived from reference gene primer amplification. Profiled with immunoSEQ multiplex PCR; TCRdb holds only in-frame clones, not every one. Clone size and V and J calls were adopted from that table, with D and trimming inferred from the DNA. The sample lists about 120,000 clones, around four fifths seen once, with 16% in the top ten. The sequence came from a woman in her fifties or sixties with acute or convalescent COVID-19. The sequencing input was peripheral blood.

The CDR3 sequence: CASSQGRTGIFSGANVLTF. The CDR3 DNA reads TGTGCCAGCAGCCAGGGGCGGACAGGGATCTTCTCTGGGGCCAACGTCCTGACTTTC. V gene TRBV14 combines with J gene TRBJ2-6, with 8 bases lining up with TRBD1. J gave up 0 bases and V 3 bases, and 10 bases lay outside the gene matches. The CDR3 runs 19 residues. In germline, CDR1 is SGHDN, CDR2 FVKESK.